Below are 20 T cell receptor beta chains sequenced from a single sample in a study of Tregs in tolerant kidney transplant recipients. Recipients received nonmyeloablative bone marrow transplants from related graft donors, with transient mixed chimerism. Sequenced by immunoSEQ multiplex PCR; TCRdb stores in-frame clones only, minus some. Of 90,000 or so clones in the sample, 80% to 95% were seen once. Sequences were derived from CD4+ T cells from blood (PBMCs), sampled 12 months after the transplant. These receptors originate from a human patient who received a combined kidney and bone marrow transplant. Some T cells may have come from the graft donor.

The J gene is TRBJ2-3, the V gene TRBV14; perhaps TRBD2 as D (6 bases). V shed 3 bases and J shed 6 bases, with 19 bases lying between them. The CDR3 runs 16 residues. Germline-derived CDR1 and CDR2 are SGHDN and FVKESK. This CDR3 is CASSHTRGLGTDTQYF. CDR3 DNA sequence: TGTGCCAGCAGCCACACCCGGGGACTGGGAACTGATACGCAGTATTTT.

This chain links TRBV7-2 with TRBJ2-7, with D possibly being TRBD2 (5 bases). The germline V gene encodes CDR1 SGHTA and CDR2 FQGNSA. This CDR3 is built from 15 residues. The ends were cut back, 5 bases at V and 2 bases at J, with 16 bases in the middle. The CDR3 loop is CASSLLVSGAYEQYF. The DNA for the CDR3 is TGTGCCAGCAGCCTACTAGTGAGTGGAGCCTACGAGCAGTACTTC.

CDR3 DNA: TGTGCCAGCAGCTCAGATCGGGGCAATGAGCAGTTCTTC. Its protein product is CASSSDRGNEQFF. The rearrangement uses TRBV11-2 and TRBJ2-1; D is possibly TRBD2 (5 bases). There are 13 residues in the CDR3. Germline CDR1 SGHAT, CDR2 FQNNGV. With 4 bases removed from V and 6 bases from J, the gap between germline ends came to 10 bases. Looking up the rest from reference TRBV11-2 and TRBJ2-1 gives the full variable domain: EAGVAQSPRYKIIEKRQSVAFWCNPISGHATLYWYQQILGQGPKLLIQFQNNGVVDDSQLPKDRFSAERLKGVDSTLKIQPAKLEDSAVYLCASSSDRGNEQFFGPGTRLTVL.

This clone was seen only once. The DNA of the CDR3 is TGTGCCAGCAGCGTAGAAGTGGGCGAGCAGTTCTTC. Protein: CASSVEVGEQFF. This chain joins TRBV9 and TRBJ2-1; D remains unclear. This CDR3 comprises 12 residues. Germline CDR1 reads SGDLS; CDR2 reads YYNGEE. The V end was cut by 0 bases, the J end by 10 bases, with 8 bases between.

This chain joins TRBV27 and TRBJ2-4; 9 bases map to TRBD1. Germline V gives CDR1 MNHEY, CDR2 SMNVEV (reference sequence). This CDR3 region has 16 residues. After removal of 5 bases from V and 1 base from J, the junction contained 6 bases not matched to a gene. The CDR3 region is CASSGTGLRAKNIQYF. The CDR3 DNA is TGTGCCAGCAGTGGGACAGGGCTTAGGGCCAAAAACATTCAGTACTTC.

This chain links TRBV9 with TRBJ1-3; 7 nucleotides agree with TRBD1. Germline V gene data show CDR1 as SGDLS and CDR2 as YYNGEE. Trimming removed 3 bases from V and 0 bases from J; junction bases left unmatched: 9. The CDR3 is 17 amino acids. CDR3 residues: CASSARQGYGSGNTIYF. For the CDR3, the DNA is TGTGCCAGCAGCGCCCGACAGGGTTACGGCTCTGGAAACACCATATATTTT.

This chain uses TRBV7-2 with TRBJ1-5, with a possible D match to TRBD1 (6 bases). The CDR3 is 15 amino acids. Germline lookup yields CDR1 SGHTA and CDR2 FQGNSA. The V end was cut by 1 base, the J end by 4 bases, with 11 bases between. The CDR3, as DNA: TGTGCCAGCAGCTTAGAAGGGACACAGAATCAGCCCCAGCATTTT. Protein: CASSLEGTQNQPQHF.

This clone appeared a few times. The chain carries TRBV19 and TRBJ1-1, with D unclear. The CDR3 loop spans 12 amino acids. Per the germline V gene, CDR1 is LNHDA and CDR2 is SQIVND (reference sequence). Deletions cut 7 bases from V and 5 bases from J, with 11 bases between. CDR3 coding DNA: TGTGCCAGTATTAGTTGGGCGACTGAAGCTTTCTTT. Amino acids: CASISWATEAFF.

The chain has TRBV25-1 and TRBJ1-1, with a tentative D call TRBD1 (6 bases). From germline, CDR1 is MGHDK and CDR2 SYGVNS. V lost 10 bases to trimming and J lost 3 bases, with 21 bases between them. This CDR3 region has 15 residues. CDR3 protein: CATKARGGHDTEAFF. As DNA, the CDR3 is TGTGCCACCAAAGCGAGGGGGGGCCATGACACTGAAGCTTTCTTT.

V and J are TRBV10-3 and TRBJ2-7, with D possibly being TRBD2 (6 bases). V gave up 0 bases and J gave up 2 bases, with 8 bases separating them. Germline V CDR1 and CDR2: ENHRY, SYGVKD. The CDR3 length is 14 residues. The CDR3 loop reads CAISESGGTYEQYF. The CDR3 DNA follows: TGTGCCATCAGTGAGTCGGGAGGAACCTACGAGCAGTACTTC.

The chain joins TRBV30 to TRBJ2-1; 9 positions agree with TRBD1. With V trimmed by 3 bases and J by 4 bases, 4 bases remained unmatched. The germline gives CDR1 GTSNPN, CDR2 SVGIG (reference sequence). CDR3 length: 14 residues. The CDR3 spells CAWSRDRVYNEQFF. The CDR3 DNA is TGTGCCTGGAGCCGGGACAGGGTTTACAATGAGCAGTTCTTC.

This CDR3 is CASSSSGSGQETQYF. The CDR3 DNA reads as TGTGCCAGCAGCTCTAGCGGGAGTGGGCAAGAGACCCAGTACTTC. The rearrangement links TRBV7-7 to TRBJ2-5; 10 bases fit TRBD2. V lost 4 bases, J lost 2 bases, and 4 bases stayed unmatched. Germline V gene lookup returns CDR1 SSHAT and CDR2 FNYEAQ (reference sequence). The CDR3 runs 15 residues. The variable domain in full, with the rest retrieved from reference TRBV7-7 and TRBJ2-5, is GAGVSQSPRYKVTKRGQDVTLRCDPISSHATLYWYQQALGQGPEFLTYFNYEAQPDKSGLPSDRFSAERPEGSISTLTIQRTEQRDSAMYRCASSSSGSGQETQYFGPGTRLLVL.

This clone was picked up a small number of times. The chain carries TRBV7-2 and TRBJ2-7; 7 bases align to TRBD2. Germline V CDR1 and CDR2: SGHTA, FQGNSA. There are 15 residues in the CDR3. V shed 5 bases and J 0 bases; nucleotides not matched to a gene: 7. DNA for the CDR3: TGTGCCAGCAGCCCGCTCGGGGGGAACTCCTACGAGCAGTACTTC. This gives the protein CASSPLGGNSYEQYF.

The chain joins TRBV20-1 to TRBJ2-3, with 12 bases fitting TRBD2. The CDR3 is 11 residues long. The V and J ends lost 5 bases and 12 bases, in that order; junction bases with no gene match: 3. Germline CDR1 and CDR2: DFQATT and SNEGSKA (reference sequence). This chain's CDR3 is CSAGGLAGQYF. CDR3 DNA sequence: TGCAGTGCTGGGGGACTAGCGGGTCAGTATTTT.

The chain couples TRBV18 to TRBJ2-7; TRBD2 might be the D (6 bases). The V end was cut by 2 bases, the J end by 2 bases, with 10 bases between. This CDR3 is built from 14 residues. Germline V gene data show CDR1 as KGHSH and CDR2 as LQKENI. The CDR3 reads CASSPRRETYEQYF. CDR3 nucleotide sequence: TGTGCCAGCTCACCAAGGAGGGAAACCTACGAGCAGTACTTC.

The chain links TRBV5-1 to TRBJ2-5, with TRBD2 matching over 11 bases. This CDR3 contains 17 residues. Germline CDR1 is SGHRS and CDR2 is YFSETQ. J lost 2 bases, V lost 5 bases, and 11 bases had no gene match. The CDR3 protein is CASRKVLAGDIQETQYF. The CDR3 coding sequence is TGCGCCAGCAGGAAAGTACTAGCGGGGGACATACAAGAGACCCAGTACTTC.

V and J are TRBV29-1 and TRBJ2-1; 9 nucleotides match TRBD1. Germline V lookup: CDR1 SQVTM, CDR2 ANQGSEA. The CDR3 consists of 13 residues. Trimming cost V 6 bases and J 2 bases; bases outside gene matches: 2. CDR3 protein: CSVRQGAYNEQFF. As DNA, the CDR3 is TGCAGCGTGCGACAGGGGGCCTACAATGAGCAGTTCTTC.

The gene calls are TRBV11-2 and TRBJ1-3; 9 nucleotides agree with TRBD1. J was trimmed by 4 bases and V by 2 bases; bases with no gene match: 6. CDR1 and CDR2 (germline): SGHAT, FQNNGV. The CDR3 runs 16 residues. CDR3 residues: CASSLSPDRGGNTIYF. The CDR3 DNA is TGTGCCAGCAGCTTAAGCCCTGACAGGGGGGGAAACACCATATATTTT.

In its sample, this clone was seen once. The rearrangement uses TRBV9 and TRBJ2-3, with 7 bases fitting TRBD2. Germline trimming cut 4 bases from V and 0 bases from J; bases unmatched to any gene: 5. This CDR3 contains 15 residues. Germline V gene sequence: CDR1 SGDLS, CDR2 YYNGEE. The CDR3: CASSRLASSTDTQYF. CDR3 DNA: TGTGCCAGCAGCCGACTAGCTTCTAGCACAGATACGCAGTATTTT.

The chain links TRBV29-1 to TRBJ1-1; D uncertain. Per germline, CDR1 SQVTM and CDR2 ANQGSEA. The CDR3 runs to 12 residues. With 4 bases removed from V and 4 bases from J, the gap between germline ends came to 10 bases. The CDR3 coding sequence is TGCAGCGTTGCCACGGGAATCACTGAAGCTTTCTTT. Translation gives CSVATGITEAFF.